The 17 T cell receptor beta chains in this list originate from one sample, sequenced in a study of beta chain features in type 1 diabetes. Points from the study as a whole: Moderate but significant shortening of TCRB CDR3s was recorded in all four CD4+ subsets from Type 1 diabetes patients.

The antigens these receptors bind are not known. The entirety of the isolated RNA underwent reverse transcription, so expressed TCRB transcripts were sequenced. Produced via immunoSEQ multiplex PCR; TCRdb's table is partial and in-frame only. The sample has fewer than 400,000 clones; around 8.5% are singletons. Sequenced input: central memory CD4+ T cells from blood. All receptors come from a man younger than 40 with type 1 diabetes.

The sample holds a few counts of this clone. The chain employs TRBV7-9 and TRBJ2-3; 13 nucleotides line up with TRBD2. J lost 8 bases, V lost 4 bases, and 9 bases had no gene match. The V gene's germline CDR1 is SEHNR and CDR2 FQNEAQ (reference sequence). There are 16 residues in the CDR3. The CDR3 DNA reads as TGTGCCAGCAGCTCAGCACTAGCGGGGGGGCCTTCTACGCAGTATTTT. Amino acids: CASSSALAGGPSTQYF.

The genes are TRBV11-3 and TRBJ1-6; D might be TRBD1 (5 bases). Germline V gene data show CDR1 as SGHNT and CDR2 as YENEEA. The CDR3 runs 13 residues. Trimming removed 0 bases from V and 8 bases from J, with 5 bases in between. CDR3 region: CASSLDRDSPLHF. The CDR3 nucleotides are TGTGCCAGCAGCTTAGACAGGGATTCACCCCTCCACTTT. The variable domain in full, completed from reference TRBV11-3 and TRBJ1-6, reads EAGVVQSPRYKIIEKKQPVAFWCNPISGHNTLYWYLQNLGQGPELLIRYENEEAVDDSQLPKDRFSAERLKGVDSTLKIQPAELGDSAVYLCASSLDRDSPLHFGNGTRLTVT.

The rearrangement uses TRBV7-2 and TRBJ1-6; D may be TRBD1 (5 bases). This CDR3 spans 15 amino acids. Germline CDR1 SGHTA, CDR2 FQGNSA. Trimming pared 1 base from V and 8 bases from J, leaving 12 bases between. CDR3 DNA sequence: TGTGCCAGCAGCTTAGGGTACCAGGGTCATTCACCCCTCCACTTT. Protein sequence: CASSLGYQGHSPLHF.

In its sample, this clone was seen a few times. V is TRBV5-1 and J is TRBJ2-7; no clear D gene. Trimming pared 4 bases from V and 3 bases from J, leaving 8 bases between. The V gene's germline CDR1 is SGHRS and CDR2 YFSETQ. This CDR3 contains 12 residues. Written as DNA, the CDR3 is TGCGCCAGCAGCGTCGGAGACTACGAGCAGTACTTC. This gives the protein CASSVGDYEQYF.

This clone appeared a few times. The chain is built from TRBV5-1 and TRBJ1-2; 7 bases are a match to TRBD1. The CDR3 spans 14 residues. Germline V lookup: CDR1 SGHRS, CDR2 YFSETQ. Trimming took 5 bases from V and 3 from J; bases not matched to a gene: 7. For the CDR3, the DNA is TGCGCCAGCAGTTTTATCGACAGGGACTATGGCTACACCTTC. It yields the protein CASSFIDRDYGYTF.

The CDR3 is CASSRTSASYEQYF. The CDR3 DNA follows: TGTGCCAGCAGTCGGACTAGCGCCAGCTACGAGCAGTACTTC. V and J are TRBV21-1 and TRBJ2-7; the table's TRBD2 call for D was not verified on the DNA. TRBV21-1 is tagged as a pseudogene. The CDR3 loop spans 14 amino acids.

V is TRBV9 and J is TRBJ2-3, with 12 bases aligning to TRBD2. The ends lost 4 bases at V and 9 bases at J; junction bases unmatched: 6. CDR3 size: 14 residues. The V gene's germline CDR1 is SGDLS and CDR2 YYNGEE. CDR3 bases: TGTGCCAGCAGCTCCCGGACTAGCGGGGCCACGCAGTATTTT. This sequence encodes CASSSRTSGATQYF.

The V gene is TRBV6-4, the J gene TRBJ1-2; the D gene is possibly TRBD1 (5 bases). Germline-derived CDR1 and CDR2 are MRHNA and SNTAGT. The CDR3 length is 12 residues. Trimming cost V 6 bases and J 4 bases, with 9 bases left between them. DNA of the CDR3: TGTGCCAGCAGGCGACAGTTCTATGGCTACACCTTC. This encodes CASRRQFYGYTF.

This clone came up a few times. The chain recombines TRBV30 with TRBJ2-5, with D possibly being TRBD1 (6 bases). Trimming shortened V by 2 bases and J by 5 bases, and 18 bases separated the two germline ends. This CDR3 region has 15 residues. The germline V gene has CDR1 GTSNPN and CDR2 SVGIG (reference sequence). CDR3 DNA: TGTGCCTGGAGTCCCCGCAGGGGTCAGAGGGAGACCCAGTACTTC. Translating it yields CAWSPRRGQRETQYF.

The chain has TRBV9 and TRBJ2-5; 7 positions match TRBD2. V was clipped by 0 bases and J by 4 bases; unmatched bases: 0. This CDR3 contains 13 residues. The germline gives CDR1 SGDLS, CDR2 YYNGEE. CDR3 region: CASSVAGGETQYF. CDR3 in DNA: TGTGCCAGCAGCGTAGCGGGGGGAGAGACCCAGTACTTC.

The V and J genes are TRBV5-1 and TRBJ2-6; the D is unclear. V lost 0 bases to trimming and J lost 2 bases, with 9 bases between them. Germline V lookup: CDR1 SGHRS, CDR2 YFSETQ. The CDR3 length is 16 residues. The CDR3 DNA is TGCGCCAGCAGCTTGGTAGCTACAGCTGGGGCCAACGTCCTGACTTTC. Translating gives CASSLVATAGANVLTF. Complete variable domain (other parts from reference TRBV5-1 and TRBJ2-6): KAGVTQTPRYLIKTRGQQVTLSCSPISGHRSVSWYQQTPGQGLQFLFEYFSETQRNKGNFPGRFSGRQFSNSRSEMNVSTLELGDSALYLCASSLVATAGANVLTFGAGSRLTVL.

This clone was observed a handful of times. This rearrangement joins TRBV6-6 to TRBJ2-2; TRBD1 matches 8 bases. V shed 7 bases and J 1 base; nucleotides not matched to a gene: 8. Looked up from germline, CDR1 is MNHNY and CDR2 is SVGAGI (reference sequence). The CDR3 loop spans 16 amino acids. DNA of the CDR3: TGTGCCAGCACCCCAGCCGGGACAGGGAACACCGGGGAGCTGTTTTTT. Its translation is CASTPAGTGNTGELFF.

The sample holds a few counts of this clone. The rearrangement links TRBV7-2 to TRBJ2-7; TRBD1 matches at 12 bases. The germline V gene has CDR1 SGHTA and CDR2 FQGNSA. The length of the CDR3 is 14 residues. With V trimmed by 5 bases and J by 5 bases, 4 bases remained unmatched. Written as DNA, the CDR3 is TGTGCCAGCAGCCCTCGGGACAGGGGGCACGAGCAGTACTTC. The encoded protein is CASSPRDRGHEQYF. The entire variable domain, with the rest obtained from reference TRBV7-2 and TRBJ2-7, is as follows: GAGVSQSPSNKVTEKGKDVELRCDPISGHTALYWYRQSLGQGLEFLIYFQGNSAPDKSGLPSDRFSAERTGGSVSTLTIQRTQQEDSAVYLCASSPRDRGHEQYFGPGTRLTVT.

DNA for the CDR3: TGTGCCTGGAGTGTACGATGGGGGGAAGAAGCTTTCTTT. It yields the protein CAWSVRWGEEAFF. This sequence joins TRBV30 and TRBJ1-1; D may be TRBD1 (5 bases). The CDR3 covers 13 residues. Looked up from germline, CDR1 is GTSNPN and CDR2 is SVGIG (reference sequence). V dropped 0 bases and J dropped 8 bases, with 13 bases sitting between them.

A few counts support this clone. V and J are TRBV29-1 and TRBJ1-1; TRBD1 matches 11 bases. The CDR3 is 14 amino acids. Germline CDR1 reads SQVTM; CDR2 reads ANQGSEA. V lost 7 bases, J lost 2 bases, and 6 bases stayed unmatched. For the CDR3, the DNA is TGCAGCGCCGAGGACAGGGGGCAAAACACTGAAGCTTTCTTT. Protein: CSAEDRGQNTEAFF.

This clone showed up just a few times. The J gene is TRBJ1-1, the V gene TRBV28, with 7 bases aligning to TRBD1. The CDR3 is 12 amino acids. V shed 6 bases and J 10 bases; nucleotides not matched to a gene: 8. Germline V gives CDR1 MDHEN, CDR2 SYDVKM. The CDR3 DNA reads as TGTGCCAGCAGCTGGGGACAGAGCGTAGCTTTCTTT. This sequence encodes CASSWGQSVAFF. The variable domain in full, completed from reference TRBV28 and TRBJ1-1, reads DVKVTQSSRYLVKRTGEKVFLECVQDMDHENMFWYRQDPGLGLRLIYFSYDVKMKEKGDIPEGYSVSREKKERFSLILESASTNQTSMYLCASSWGQSVAFFGQGTRLTVV.

In this sample, this clone turned up a few times. The V call is TRBV7-9, the J call TRBJ2-1; 9 nucleotides align to TRBD1. V trimming: 5 bases; J trimming: 2 bases; junction bases outside the gene matches: 4. CDR1 is SEHNR and CDR2 is FQNEAQ in the germline V gene (reference sequence). The CDR3 consists of 15 residues. The CDR3 sequence is CASSTRQGAYNEQFF. Written as DNA, the CDR3 is TGTGCCAGCAGCACCCGACAGGGGGCCTACAATGAGCAGTTCTTC.